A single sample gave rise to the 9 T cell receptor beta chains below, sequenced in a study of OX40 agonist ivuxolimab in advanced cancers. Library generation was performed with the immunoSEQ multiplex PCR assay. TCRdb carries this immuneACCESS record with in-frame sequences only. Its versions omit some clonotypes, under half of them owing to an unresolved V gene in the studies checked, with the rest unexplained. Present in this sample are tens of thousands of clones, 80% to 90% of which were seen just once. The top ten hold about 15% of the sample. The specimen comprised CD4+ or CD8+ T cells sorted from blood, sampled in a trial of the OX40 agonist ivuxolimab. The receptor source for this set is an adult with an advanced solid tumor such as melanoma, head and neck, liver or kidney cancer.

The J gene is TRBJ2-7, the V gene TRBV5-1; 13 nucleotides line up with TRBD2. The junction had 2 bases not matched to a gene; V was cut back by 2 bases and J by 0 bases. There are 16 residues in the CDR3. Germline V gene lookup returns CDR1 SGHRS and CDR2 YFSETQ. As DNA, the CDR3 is TGCGCCAGCAGCTTAAGACTAGCGGGGGGCTCCTACGAGCAGTACTTC. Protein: CASSLRLAGGSYEQYF.

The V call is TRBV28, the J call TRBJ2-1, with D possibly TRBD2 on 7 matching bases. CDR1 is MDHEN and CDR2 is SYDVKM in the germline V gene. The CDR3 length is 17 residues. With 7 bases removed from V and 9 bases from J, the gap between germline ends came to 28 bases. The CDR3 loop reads CASNSPRGAGLASEQFF. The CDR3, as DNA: TGTGCCAGCAATAGCCCCCGGGGGGCCGGTCTGGCCAGTGAGCAGTTCTTC.

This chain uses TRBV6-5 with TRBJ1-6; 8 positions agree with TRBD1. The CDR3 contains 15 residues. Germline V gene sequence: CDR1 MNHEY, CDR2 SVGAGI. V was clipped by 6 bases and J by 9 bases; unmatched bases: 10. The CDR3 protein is CASRIDRGGFSPLHF. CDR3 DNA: TGTGCCAGCAGAATCGACAGGGGTGGATTTTCACCCCTCCACTTT.

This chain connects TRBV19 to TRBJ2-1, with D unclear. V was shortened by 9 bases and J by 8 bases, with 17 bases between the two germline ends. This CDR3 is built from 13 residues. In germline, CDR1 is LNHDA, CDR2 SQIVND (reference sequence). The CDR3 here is CASSSRSKHEQFF. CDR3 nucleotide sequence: TGTGCCAGCAGCTCTAGGTCAAAACATGAGCAGTTCTTC. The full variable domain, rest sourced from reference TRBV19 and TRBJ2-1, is DGGITQSPKYLFRKEGQNVTLSCEQNLNHDAMYWYRQDPGQGLRLIYYSQIVNDFQKGDIAEGYSVSREKKESFPLTVTSAQKNPTAFYLCASSSRSKHEQFFGPGTRLTVL.

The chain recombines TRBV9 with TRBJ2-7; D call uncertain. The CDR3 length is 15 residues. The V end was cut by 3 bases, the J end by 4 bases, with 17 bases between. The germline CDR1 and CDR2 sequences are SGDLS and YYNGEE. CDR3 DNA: TGTGCCAGCAGCGGCGAAGGATCAAGACGTTACGAGCAGTACTTC. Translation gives CASSGEGSRRYEQYF.

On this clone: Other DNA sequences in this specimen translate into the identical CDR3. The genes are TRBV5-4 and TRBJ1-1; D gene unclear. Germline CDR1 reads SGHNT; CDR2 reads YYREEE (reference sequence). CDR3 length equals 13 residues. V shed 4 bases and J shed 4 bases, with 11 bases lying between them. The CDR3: CASSPTRGTEAFF. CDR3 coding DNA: TGTGCCAGCAGCCCAACACGGGGCACTGAAGCTTTCTTT. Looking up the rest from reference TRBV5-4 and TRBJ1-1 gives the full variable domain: ETGVTQSPTHLIKTRGQQVTLRCSSQSGHNTVSWYQQALGQGPQFIFQYYREEENGRGNFPPRFSGLQFPNYSSELNVNALELDDSALYLCASSPTRGTEAFFGQGTRLTVV.

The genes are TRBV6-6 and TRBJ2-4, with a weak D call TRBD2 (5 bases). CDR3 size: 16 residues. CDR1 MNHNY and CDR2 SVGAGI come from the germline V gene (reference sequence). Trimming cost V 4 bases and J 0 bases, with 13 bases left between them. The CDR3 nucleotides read TGTGCCAGCAGTTCCCGTTCAGGACTAGCCAAAAACATTCAGTACTTC. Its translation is CASSSRSGLAKNIQYF.

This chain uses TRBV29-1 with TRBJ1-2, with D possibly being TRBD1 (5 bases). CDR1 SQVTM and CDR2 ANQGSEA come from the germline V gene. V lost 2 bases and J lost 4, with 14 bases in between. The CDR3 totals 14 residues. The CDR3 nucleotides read TGCAGCGTTGAATCCAAGGGGCCCTTCTATGGCTACACCTTC. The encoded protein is CSVESKGPFYGYTF.

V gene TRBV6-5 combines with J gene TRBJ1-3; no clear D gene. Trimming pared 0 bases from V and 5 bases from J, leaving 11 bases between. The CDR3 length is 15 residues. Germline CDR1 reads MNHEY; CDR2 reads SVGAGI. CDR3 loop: CASSYSNGVRNTIYF. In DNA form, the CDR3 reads TGTGCCAGCAGTTACTCGAATGGCGTCCGAAACACCATATATTTT.